This T cell receptor (beta chain) was recorded in a study of Ad26.COV2.S vaccination and SARS-CoV-2 variants. Overall study context: Intramuscular Ad26.COV2.S doses were given once or twice, 56 days apart. Whole-study results and caveats: Total responses of T cells may have been underestimated by the analyses of TCR breadth and depth.

The table came from immunoSEQ multiplex PCR; TCRdb's copy has only in-frame clones and leaves some out. The table lists roughly 390,000 clones, about 88% of them singletons, with more than 3% in the top ten. This CDR3 comprises 17 residues. Per the germline V gene, CDR1 is KGHSH and CDR2 is LQKENI. Trimming left V 2 bases short and J 7 bases short, with 20 bases between. The treatment was: around 19 received Ad26.COV2.S at low or high dose, single or two shots; about 5 received placebo; per-sample allocation not given. Samples analyzed were those drawn on day 63 after the first vaccine or placebo injection. An Ad26 vector expressing Wuhan-strain SARS-CoV-2 spike constituted the vaccine. This clone came up once. The target antigen is unknown.

The chain is built from TRBV18 and TRBJ1-4, with D hard to call. This TCR was recovered from a person aged 18-65 years who received the Ad26.COV2.S COVID-19 vaccine or a placebo. Here the sequenced sample was peripheral blood, taken in a trial of Ad26.COV2.S vaccine versus placebo. This CDR3 reads CASSPNSPGLRSEKLFF. CDR3 nucleotides: TGTGCCAGCTCACCAAATTCCCCCGGGCTCAGAAGTGAAAAACTGTTTTTT.